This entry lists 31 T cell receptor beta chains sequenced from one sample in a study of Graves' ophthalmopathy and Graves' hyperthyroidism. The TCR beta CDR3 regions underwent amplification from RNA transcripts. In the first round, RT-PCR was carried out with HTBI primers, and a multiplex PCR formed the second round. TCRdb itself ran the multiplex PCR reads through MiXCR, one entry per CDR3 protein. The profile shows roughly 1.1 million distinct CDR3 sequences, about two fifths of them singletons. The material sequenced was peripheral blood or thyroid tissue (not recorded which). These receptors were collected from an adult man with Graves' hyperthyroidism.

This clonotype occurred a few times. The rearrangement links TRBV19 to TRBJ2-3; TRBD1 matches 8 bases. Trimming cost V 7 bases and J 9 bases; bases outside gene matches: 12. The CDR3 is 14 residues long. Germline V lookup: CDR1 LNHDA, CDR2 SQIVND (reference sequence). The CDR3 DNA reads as TGTGCCAGTACGACAGGGGACGGTGGTAGGACGCAGTATTTT. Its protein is CASTTGDGGRTQYF.

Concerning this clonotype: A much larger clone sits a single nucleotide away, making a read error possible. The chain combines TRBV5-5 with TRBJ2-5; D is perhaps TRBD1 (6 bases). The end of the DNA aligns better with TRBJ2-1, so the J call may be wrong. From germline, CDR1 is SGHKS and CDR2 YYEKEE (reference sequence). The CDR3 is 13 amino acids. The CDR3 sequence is CASRNRVGETQFF. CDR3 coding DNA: TGTGCCAGCAGAAACAGGGTTGGGGAGACCCAGTTCTTC.

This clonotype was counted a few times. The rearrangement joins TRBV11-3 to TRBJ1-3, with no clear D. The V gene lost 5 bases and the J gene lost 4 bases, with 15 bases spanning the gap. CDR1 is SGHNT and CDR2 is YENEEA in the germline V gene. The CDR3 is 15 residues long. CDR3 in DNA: TGTGCCAGCAGCATCAGGACCCTCGGAGGAAACACCATATATTTT. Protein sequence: CASSIRTLGGNTIYF.

The CDR3 is CASEGQLNQPQHF. Written as DNA, the CDR3 is TGTGCCAGCGAGGGACAGCTCAATCAGCCCCAGCATTTT. This chain connects TRBV2 to TRBJ1-5, with 7 positions matching TRBD1. This CDR3 region has 13 residues. The V gene end was trimmed by 8 bases and the J gene end by 3 bases; junction bases not matched to a gene: 4. In germline, CDR1 is SNHLY, CDR2 FYNNEI.

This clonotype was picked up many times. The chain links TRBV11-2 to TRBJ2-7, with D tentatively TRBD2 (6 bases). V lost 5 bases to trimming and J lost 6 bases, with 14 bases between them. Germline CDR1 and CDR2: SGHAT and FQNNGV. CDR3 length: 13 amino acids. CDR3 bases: TGTGCCAGCAGCGGGCGAACCGGGGGCGAGCAGTACTTC. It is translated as CASSGRTGGEQYF.

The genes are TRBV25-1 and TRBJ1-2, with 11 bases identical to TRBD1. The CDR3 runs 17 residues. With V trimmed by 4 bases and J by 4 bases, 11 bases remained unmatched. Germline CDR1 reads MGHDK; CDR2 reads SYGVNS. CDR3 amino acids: CASSVNFGTGGAYGYTF. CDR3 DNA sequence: TGTGCCAGCAGTGTTAACTTCGGGACAGGGGGAGCCTATGGCTACACCTTC.

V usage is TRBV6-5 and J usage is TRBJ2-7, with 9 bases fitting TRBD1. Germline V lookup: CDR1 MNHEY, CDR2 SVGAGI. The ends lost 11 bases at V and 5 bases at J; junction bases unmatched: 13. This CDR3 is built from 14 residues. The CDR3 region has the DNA TGTGCCGCAGCCCCGGGACAGGGTACCCACGAGCAGTACTTC. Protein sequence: CAAAPGQGTHEQYF.

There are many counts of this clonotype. CDR3 bases: TGTGCCAGCAGCGTAGCGGCGAGCGGGCTTAATTCACCCCTCCACTTT. The encoded protein is CASSVAASGLNSPLHF. The J gene is TRBJ1-6, the V gene TRBV9; D is unclear. Germline V gene data show CDR1 as SGDLS and CDR2 as YYNGEE. V was pared by 0 bases and J by 6 bases, with 13 bases between. The CDR3 is 16 residues long.

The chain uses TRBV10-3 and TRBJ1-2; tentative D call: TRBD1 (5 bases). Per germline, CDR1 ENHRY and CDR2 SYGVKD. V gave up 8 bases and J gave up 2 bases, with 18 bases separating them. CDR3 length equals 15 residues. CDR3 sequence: CAIGGTIAPNYGYTF. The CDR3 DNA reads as TGTGCCATCGGAGGGACTATAGCTCCGAACTATGGCTACACCTTC.

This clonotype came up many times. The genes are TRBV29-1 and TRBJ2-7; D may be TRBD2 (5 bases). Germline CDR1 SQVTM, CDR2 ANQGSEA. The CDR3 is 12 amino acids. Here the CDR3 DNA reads TGCAGTGCTAGAGGGCTAGTCTACGAGCAGTACTTC. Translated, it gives CSARGLVYEQYF.

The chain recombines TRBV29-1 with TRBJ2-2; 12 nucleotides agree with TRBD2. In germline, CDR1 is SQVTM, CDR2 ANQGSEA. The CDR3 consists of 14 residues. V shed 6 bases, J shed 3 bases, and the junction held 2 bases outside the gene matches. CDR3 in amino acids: CSVGLAGYTGELFF. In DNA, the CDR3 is TGCAGCGTGGGACTAGCGGGCTACACCGGGGAGCTGTTTTTT.

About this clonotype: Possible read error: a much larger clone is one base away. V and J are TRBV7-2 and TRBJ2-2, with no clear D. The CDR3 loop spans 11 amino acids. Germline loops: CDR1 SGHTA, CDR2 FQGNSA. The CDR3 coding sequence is TGTGCCGGCAGCCATGGCGGGGAGCTGTTTTTT. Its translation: CAGSHGGELFF.

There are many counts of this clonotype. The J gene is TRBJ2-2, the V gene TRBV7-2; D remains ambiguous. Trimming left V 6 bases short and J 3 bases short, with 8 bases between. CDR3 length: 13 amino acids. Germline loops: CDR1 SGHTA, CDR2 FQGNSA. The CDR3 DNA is TGTGCCAGCAGTACACAGTACACCGGGGAGCTGTTTTTT. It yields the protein CASSTQYTGELFF.

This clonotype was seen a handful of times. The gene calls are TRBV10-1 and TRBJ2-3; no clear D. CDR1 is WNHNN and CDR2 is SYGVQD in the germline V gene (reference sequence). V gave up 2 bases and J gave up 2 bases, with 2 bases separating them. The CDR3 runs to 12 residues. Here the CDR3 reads CASSETTDTQYF. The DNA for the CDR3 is TGCGCCAGCAGTGAGACCACAGATACGCAGTATTTT.

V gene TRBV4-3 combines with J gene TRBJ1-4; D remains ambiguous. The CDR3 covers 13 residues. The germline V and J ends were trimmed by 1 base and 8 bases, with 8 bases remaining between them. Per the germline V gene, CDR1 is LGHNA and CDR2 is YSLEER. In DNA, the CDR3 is TGCGCCAGCAGCCAAGGGAAGCGCGAAAAACTGTTTTTT. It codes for CASSQGKREKLFF.

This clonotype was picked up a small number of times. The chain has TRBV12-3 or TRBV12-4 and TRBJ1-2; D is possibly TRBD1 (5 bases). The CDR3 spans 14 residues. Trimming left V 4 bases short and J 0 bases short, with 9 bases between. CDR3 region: CASSSPTANYGYTF. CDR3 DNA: TGTGCCAGCAGTTCCCCGACAGCTAACTATGGCTACACCTTC.

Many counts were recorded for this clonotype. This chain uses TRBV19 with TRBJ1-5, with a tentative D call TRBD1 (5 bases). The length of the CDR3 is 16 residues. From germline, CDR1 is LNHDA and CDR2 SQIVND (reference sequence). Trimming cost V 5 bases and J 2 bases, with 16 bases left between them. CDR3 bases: TGTGCCAGTAGTCCGGGGCCCCTATCGCGCAATCAGCCCCAGCATTTT. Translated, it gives CASSPGPLSRNQPQHF.

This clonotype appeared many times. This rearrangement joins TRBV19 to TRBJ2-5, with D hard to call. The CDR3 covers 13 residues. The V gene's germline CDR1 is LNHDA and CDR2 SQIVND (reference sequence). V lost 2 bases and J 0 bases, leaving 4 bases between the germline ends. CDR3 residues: CASSIRNQETQYF. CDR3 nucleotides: TGTGCCAGTAGTATAAGGAACCAAGAGACCCAGTACTTC.

The CDR3 DNA follows: TGTGCCAGCAGTTACTTTCCACAGATGAACACTGAAGCTTTCTTT. Its protein product is CASSYFPQMNTEAFF. The rearrangement joins TRBV6-5 to TRBJ1-1, with D unresolved. The germline CDR1 and CDR2 sequences are MNHEY and SVGAGI. V lost 1 base and J lost 0, with 9 bases in between. CDR3 length: 15 amino acids.

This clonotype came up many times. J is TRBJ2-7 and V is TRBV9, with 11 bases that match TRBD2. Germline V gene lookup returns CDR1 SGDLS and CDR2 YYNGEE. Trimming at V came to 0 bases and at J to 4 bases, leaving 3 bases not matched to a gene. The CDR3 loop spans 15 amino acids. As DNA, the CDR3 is TGTGCCAGCAGCGTAGGCACTAGCGGGGGTTACGAGCAGTACTTC. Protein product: CASSVGTSGGYEQYF.

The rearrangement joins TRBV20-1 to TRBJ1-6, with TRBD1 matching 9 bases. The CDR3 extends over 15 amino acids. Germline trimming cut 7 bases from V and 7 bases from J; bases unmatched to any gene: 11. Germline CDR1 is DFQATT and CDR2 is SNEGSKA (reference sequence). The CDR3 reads CSVRTGDSLNSPLHF. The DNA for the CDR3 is TGCAGTGTTAGGACAGGGGACAGTCTAAATTCACCCCTCCACTTT.

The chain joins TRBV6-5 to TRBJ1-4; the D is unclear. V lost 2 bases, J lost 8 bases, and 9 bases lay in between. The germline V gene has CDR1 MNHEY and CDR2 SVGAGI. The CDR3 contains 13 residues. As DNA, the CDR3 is TGTGCCAGCAGTTACGGGTTGCAGGAAAAACTGTTTTTT. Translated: CASSYGLQEKLFF.

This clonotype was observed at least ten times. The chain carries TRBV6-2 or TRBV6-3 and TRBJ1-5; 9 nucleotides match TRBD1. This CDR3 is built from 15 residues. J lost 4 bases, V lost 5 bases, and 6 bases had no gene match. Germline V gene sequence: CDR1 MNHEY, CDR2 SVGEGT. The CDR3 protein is CASSPAGQGNQPQHF. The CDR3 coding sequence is TGTGCCAGCAGTCCAGCGGGACAGGGAAATCAGCCCCAGCATTTT.

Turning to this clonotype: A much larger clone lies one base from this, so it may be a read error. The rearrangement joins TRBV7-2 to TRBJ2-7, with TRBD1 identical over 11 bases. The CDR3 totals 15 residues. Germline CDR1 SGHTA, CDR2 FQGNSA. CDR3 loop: CASSAGQGARHEQNF. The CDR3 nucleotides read TGTGCCAGCAGCGCCGGACAGGGGGCGCGGCACGAGCAGAACTTC.

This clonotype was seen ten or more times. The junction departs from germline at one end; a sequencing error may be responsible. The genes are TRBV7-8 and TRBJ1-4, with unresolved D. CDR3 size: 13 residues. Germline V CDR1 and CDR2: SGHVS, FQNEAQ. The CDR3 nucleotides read TGTGCCAGCAGCGACCCAACAAATGAAAAACTGTTTTTT. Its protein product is CASSDPTNEKLFF.

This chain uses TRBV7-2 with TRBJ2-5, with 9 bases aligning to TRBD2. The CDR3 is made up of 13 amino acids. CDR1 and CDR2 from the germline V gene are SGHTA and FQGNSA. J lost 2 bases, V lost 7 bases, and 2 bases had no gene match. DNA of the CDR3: TGTGCCAGCACTAGCGGGAAGCAAGAGACCCAGTACTTC. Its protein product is CASTSGKQETQYF.

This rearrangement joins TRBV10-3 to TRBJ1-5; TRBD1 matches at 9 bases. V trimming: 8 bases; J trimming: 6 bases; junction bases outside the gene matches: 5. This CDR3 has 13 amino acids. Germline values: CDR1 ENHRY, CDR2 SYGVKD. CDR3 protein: CAIGDRAGQPQHF. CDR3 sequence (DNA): TGTGCCATCGGGGACAGGGCTGGTCAGCCCCAGCATTTT.

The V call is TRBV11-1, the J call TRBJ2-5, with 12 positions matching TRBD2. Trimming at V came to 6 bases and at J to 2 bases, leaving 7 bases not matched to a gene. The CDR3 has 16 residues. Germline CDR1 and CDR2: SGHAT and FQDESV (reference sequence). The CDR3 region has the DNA TGTGCCAGCAGGACCGGACTAGCGGGATGGCAAGAGACCCAGTACTTC. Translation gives CASRTGLAGWQETQYF.

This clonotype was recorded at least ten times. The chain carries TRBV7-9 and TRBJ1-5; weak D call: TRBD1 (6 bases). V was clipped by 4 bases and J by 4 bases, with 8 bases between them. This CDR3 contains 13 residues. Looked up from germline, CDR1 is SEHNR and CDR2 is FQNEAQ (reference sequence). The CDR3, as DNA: TGTGCCAGCAGCTGGGGGCCGAATCAGCCCCAGCATTTT. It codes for CASSWGPNQPQHF.

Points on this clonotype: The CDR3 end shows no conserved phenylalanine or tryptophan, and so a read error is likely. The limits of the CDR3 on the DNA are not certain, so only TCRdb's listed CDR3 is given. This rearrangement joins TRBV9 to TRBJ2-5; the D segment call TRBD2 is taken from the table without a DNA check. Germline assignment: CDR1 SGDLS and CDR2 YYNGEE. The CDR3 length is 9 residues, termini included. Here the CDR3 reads CASSYRRTS.

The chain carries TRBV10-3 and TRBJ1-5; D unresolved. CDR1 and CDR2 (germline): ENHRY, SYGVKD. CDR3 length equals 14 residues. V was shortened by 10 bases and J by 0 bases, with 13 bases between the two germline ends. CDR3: CASGSAYSNQPQHF. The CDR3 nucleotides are TGTGCCAGCGGCTCGGCTTATAGCAATCAGCCCCAGCATTTT.